This TCR beta chain derives from a study of blood T cell repertoires in COVID-19. Study-level background: Acute-phase and convalescent COVID-19 samples originated in the United States, Italy and Spain.

The CDR3 runs 15 residues. Trimming at V came to 4 bases and at J to 0 bases, leaving 2 bases not matched to a gene. Germline CDR1 reads SGHKS; CDR2 reads YYEKEE (reference sequence). Under the authors' procedure: Cell counts per sample came from amplifying reference gene primers. Generated by immunoSEQ multiplex PCR, the TCRdb table keeps only in-frame clones and is missing some. That table supplies the V and J calls and clone size; D and trimming were determined from the DNA. The sample shows under 200,000 clones, roughly 93% of them seen only once. The gene calls are TRBV5-5 and TRBJ1-3; 9 nucleotides align to TRBD1. The specimen sequenced was peripheral blood. The sequence was collected from a man between 18 and 35 years old with acute or convalescent COVID-19. This CDR3 is CASSPGQGSGNTIYF. CDR3 bases: TGTGCCAGCAGCCCGGGACAGGGCTCTGGAAACACCATATATTTT.